These T cell receptor beta chains were read from a single sample in a study of molecular identifiers for immune sequencing clone quantification. Each CDR3 protein gets one entry after TCRdb re-called the PCR reads with MiXCR. Of some 91,000 distinct CDR3 sequences listed, approximately 24% are singletons. Source material: naive CD8+ T cells from blood, with Jurkat cell RNA spiked in. These receptors came from a human donor in good health. Some libraries in this study had Jurkat cell RNA spiked in. CDR3s include the opening cysteine and the closing phenylalanine or tryptophan. D genes are given only for firm matches. The listing skips clone size in some rows; elsewhere it reads once, few, many or a size class.

v_call	clone_size	j_call	d_call	cdr3_nt	cdr3_aa
TRBV2	few	TRBJ2-1	TRBD2	TGTGCCAGCAGCGGGGGACTAGCGGGAGCTCGTGAGCAGTTCTTC	CASSGGLAGAREQFF
TRBV28	many	TRBJ2-7	NA	TGTGCCAGCACCCTGGTCGGGGCGTGGAACGAGCAGTACTTC	CASTLVGAWNEQYF
TRBV6-5	many	TRBJ1-1	NA	TGTGCCAGCAGTTACTCCCCGGGTACTGAAGCTTTCTTT	CASSYSPGTEAFF
TRBV6-2/TRBV6-3	NA	TRBJ1-6	NA	TGTGCCAGCAGTTACGCCCCCGGGACACCGCATAATTCACCCCTCCACTTT	CASSYAPGTPHNSPLHF
TRBV27	few	TRBJ2-1	NA	TGTGCCAGCAGTCCGTCCCCCTACAATGAGCAGTTCTTC	CASSPSPYNEQFF
TRBV19	few	TRBJ1-5	NA	TGTGCCAGTAGTATTTCGGGGGCAAGCAATCAGCCCCAGCATTTT	CASSISGASNQPQHF
TRBV29-1	many	TRBJ2-7	NA	TGCAGCGTTGTTCGGGGAGGCTACGAGCAGTACTTC	CSVVRGGYEQYF
TRBV7-9	many	TRBJ2-3	NA	TGTGCCAGCAGCTTAGCGGACAGAGATACGCAGTATTTT	CASSLADRDTQYF
TRBV6-1	many	TRBJ1-1	NA	TGTGCCAGTCCATTCGGACTCAACACTGAAGCTTTCTTT	CASPFGLNTEAFF
TRBV6-5	many	TRBJ1-5	TRBD1	TGTGCCAGCAGCTACGGACAGGGAGGGGATCAGCCCCAGCATTTT	CASSYGQGGDQPQHF
TRBV6-1	many	TRBJ2-3	TRBD1	TGTGCCAGCAGTGACGGGACAGGGGACACAGATACGCAGTATTTT	CASSDGTGDTDTQYF
TRBV29-1	NA	TRBJ2-5	TRBD2	TGCAGCGTTGGGCTAGCGGGAGTGTTTGGGGAGACCCAGTACTTC	CSVGLAGVFGETQYF
TRBV7-2	few	TRBJ2-2	NA	TGTGCCAGTCGGCGGGACAGCGGATCCGGGGAGCTGGTTTTT	CASRRDSGSGELVF
TRBV7-2	NA	TRBJ2-2	NA	TGTGCCAGCAGAGGCGGGTACGCGAACACCGGGGAGCTGTTTTTT	CASRGGYANTGELFF
TRBV7-9	many	TRBJ1-1	NA	TGTGCCAGCAGCTTGGCGGAGAACACTGAAGCTTTCTTT	CASSLAENTEAFF
TRBV7-9	many	TRBJ2-5	NA	TGTGCCAGCAGCGACCGGACAGAGAGGACCCAGTACTTC	CASSDRTERTQYF
TRBV28	few	TRBJ1-4	NA	TGTGCCAGCAGTATCGGACGGGGGGCAGCGTTCTCCGCAACTAATGAAAAACTGTTTTTT	CASSIGRGAAFSATNEKLFF
TRBV3-1	NA	TRBJ2-3	NA	NA	CASSQDSGQGTDTQYF
TRBV7-2	few	TRBJ2-1	NA	TGTGCCAGCAGCTTAGCCCAGGAGCAGTTCTTC	CASSLAQEQFF
TRBV4-1	many	TRBJ1-3	NA	TGCGCCAGCAGCCAATTGGGACAAGTCTCTGGAAACACCATATATTTT	CASSQLGQVSGNTIYF
TRBV5-1	NA	TRBJ2-1	NA	TGCGCCAGCAGCTTGCCAGCGCGATGGGAGGTTGATGAGCAGTTCTTC	CASSLPARWEVDEQFF
TRBV4-3	NA	TRBJ2-5	TRBD2	TGCGCCAGCAGCCCGGAACCCGGGGGGGCCCCGGAGCCCCAGTACTTC	CASSPEPGGAPEPQYF
TRBV9	many	TRBJ1-5	TRBD1	TGTGCCAGCAGCGTAGAGGGGGCTTACAATCAGCCCCAGCATTTT	CASSVEGAYNQPQHF
TRBV27	NA	TRBJ2-7	NA	TGTGCCAGCAGTTTAGGCTCGGTACAGGTCCCCTACGAGCAGTACTTC	CASSLGSVQVPYEQYF
TRBV30	few	TRBJ1-5	NA	TGTGCCTGCAGCCCCCCGGGGCAGCCCCAGCATTTT	CACSPPGQPQHF
TRBV28	NA	TRBJ2-3	NA	TGTGCCACATTAACGCTTCCAGGGTTATCTAGCGCAGATACGCAGTATTTT	CATLTLPGLSSADTQYF
TRBV27	many	TRBJ2-3	TRBD2	TGTGCCAGCAGTCCCCCCCTGGGCGGGGGAACAGATACGCAGTATTTT	CASSPPLGGGTDTQYF
TRBV6-6	many	TRBJ2-2	TRBD2	TGTGCCAGCAGTTACTTAGCGGGAGGCTACACCGGGGAGCTGTTTTTT	CASSYLAGGYTGELFF
TRBV7-3	NA	TRBJ2-2	TRBD2	TGTGCCAGCAGCTTAACGGCGGGACTAGCGGGAGGACGAACCGGGGAGCTGTTTTTT	CASSLTAGLAGGRTGELFF
TRBV7-9	NA	TRBJ2-2	NA	TGTGCCAGCGCTCCCCCGACACCAAACACCGGGGAGCTGTTTTTT	CASAPPTPNTGELFF
TRBV3-1	few	TRBJ1-2	NA	TGTGCCAGCAGCCAAGATGGCGGCTACGCTAACTATGGCTACACCTTC	CASSQDGGYANYGYTF
TRBV6-2/TRBV6-3	many	TRBJ2-7	NA	TGTGCCACCACCGAGCGGGCGTATGGCCACGAGCAGTACTTC	CATTERAYGHEQYF
TRBV10-3	NA	TRBJ2-5	NA	TGTGCCATCAGTGATCCGCAGAGCGGAGGGTCCCAAGAGACCCAGTACTTC	CAISDPQSGGSQETQYF
TRBV6-4	many	TRBJ2-3	TRBD1	TGTGCCAGCAGTGCCAGACAGGGGGCGGCGGATACGCAGTATTTT	CASSARQGAADTQYF
TRBV7-7	many	TRBJ2-2	TRBD2	TGTGCTAGCACCCCCCTACTAGCGGGAGCGGCCGGGGAGCTGTTTTTT	CASTPLLAGAAGELFF
TRBV28	many	TRBJ2-7	TRBD2	TGTGCCAGCAGTTTGAGGACTAGCGGGAGGTCTCAGTACTTC	CASSLRTSGRSQYF
TRBV3-1	few	TRBJ2-7	NA	TGTGCCAGCAGCCAAGATGGGGACTCCTACTACGAGCAGTACTTC	CASSQDGDSYYEQYF
TRBV6-2/TRBV6-3	many	TRBJ1-6	NA	TGTGCCACCCGGACGGATTCGAGCTCCTATAATTCACCCCTCCACTTT	CATRTDSSSYNSPLHF
TRBV6-5	many	TRBJ2-7	TRBD2	TGTGCCAGCAGTTACTCGGGCGGGAGGAGCGACGAGCAGTACTTC	CASSYSGGRSDEQYF
TRBV30	many	TRBJ1-5	NA	TGTGCCTGGAGTGTAGGGGCTCTCAGCAATCAGCCCCAGCATTTT	CAWSVGALSNQPQHF
TRBV6-2/TRBV6-3	many	TRBJ1-5	TRBD1	TGTGCCAGCAGTTACCGGACAGGGGACCGGATCCTTAGCAATCAGCCCCAGCATTTT	CASSYRTGDRILSNQPQHF
TRBV21-1	many	TRBJ2-4	NA	TGTGCCAGCAGCAGGGGACAGAAGCTAGCCAAAAACATTCAGTACTTC	CASSRGQKLAKNIQYF
TRBV2	many	TRBJ2-3	NA	TGTGCCAGCAGCCCCATGGCCATTAGCACAGATACGCAGTATTTT	CASSPMAISTDTQYF
TRBV28	many	TRBJ2-3	TRBD2	TGTGCCAGCCCCAGCGAGGCGGGGGAGCCCACAGATACGCAGTATTTT	CASPSEAGEPTDTQYF
TRBV20-1	NA	TRBJ1-5	NA	TGCAGTGCTAGAGACCAAGGTTCCGTAAGCAATCACCCCCAGCATTTT	CSARDQGSVSNHPQHF
TRBV14	few	TRBJ2-1	NA	TGTGCCAGCAGCCGCGTGGGGCGGACCGGCAATGAGCAGTTCTTC	CASSRVGRTGNEQFF
TRBV19	NA	TRBJ1-1	NA	TGTGCCAGTAGTATACGGCAGACGAACACTGAAGCTTTCTTT	CASSIRQTNTEAFF
TRBV7-9	many	TRBJ2-2	NA	TGTGCCAGCAGCTTAGGGAACACCGGGGAGCTGTTTTTT	CASSLGNTGELFF
TRBV27	many	TRBJ1-4	NA	TGTGCCAGCAGTTTTGGAGAAAAACTGTTTTTT	CASSFGEKLFF
TRBV5-4	many	TRBJ2-5	TRBD2	TGTGCCAGCAGCACGGATGAGCGGGGCCGAGAGACCCAGTACTTC	CASSTDERGRETQYF
TRBV29-1	few	TRBJ2-4	TRBD1	TGCAGCGTGGAGTCAAGGACAGGCCCGCCAGGGGTCGAAAACATTCAGTACTTC	CSVESRTGPPGVENIQYF
TRBV4-1	NA	TRBJ2-7	NA	TGCGCCAGCAGCCAAGATCCTACAGGCTCCTACGAGCAGTACTTC	CASSQDPTGSYEQYF
TRBV6-2/TRBV6-3	NA	TRBJ1-1	NA	TGTGCCAGCAGTTATGGGAAAGGGATCTCGGCTTTCTTT	CASSYGKGISAFF
TRBV28	many	TRBJ1-5	NA	TGTGCCAGCAGTTTCATCAGGGGAGGTCAGCCCCAGCATTTT	CASSFIRGGQPQHF
TRBV19	few	TRBJ2-7	NA	TGTGCCAGTAGTATAGTGGAGCGAACCGAGCAGTACTTC	CASSIVERTEQYF